The 9 T cell receptor beta chains reported below all come from one sample, sequenced in a study of blood T cell repertoires in COVID-19. Measured with immunoSEQ multiplex PCR; TCRdb has only the in-frame clones, and not every one. Seen here are about 280,000 clones, 85% to 90% observed once, and the top ten hold about 4.2%. The sequenced sample consisted of peripheral blood. Receptors were obtained from a middle-aged man with acute or convalescent COVID-19.

This sequence joins TRBV19 and TRBJ1-3, with D unclear. Germline values: CDR1 LNHDA, CDR2 SQIVND (reference sequence). This CDR3 contains 15 residues. Trimming stripped 3 bases from V and 4 bases from J, with 13 bases between. CDR3 sequence reads: CASSILTTAGNTIYF. Here the CDR3 DNA reads TGTGCCAGTAGTATCCTAACTACGGCGGGAAACACCATATATTTT.

This clone appeared once. V gene TRBV19 combines with J gene TRBJ2-2; a possible D gene is TRBD1 (6 bases). Trimming left V 3 bases short and J 4 bases short, with 9 bases between. The length of the CDR3 is 14 residues. The germline CDR1 and CDR2 sequences are LNHDA and SQIVND (reference sequence). The DNA of the CDR3 is TGTGCCAGTAGTATGTTGGGGGCCACCGGGGAGCTGTTTTTT. This codes for CASSMLGATGELFF.

V is TRBV5-1 and J is TRBJ2-1, with 10 bases lining up with TRBD2. Germline V gene sequence: CDR1 SGHRS, CDR2 YFSETQ. This CDR3 contains 16 residues. Losses at the gene ends were 0 bases for V and 6 bases for J; bases not matched to a gene: 6. CDR3 protein: CASSLALAGEINEQFF. DNA of the CDR3: TGCGCCAGCAGCTTGGCTCTAGCGGGGGAAATCAATGAGCAGTTCTTC.

A remark on this clone: The same CDR3 arises from other DNA sequences in this sample as well. The chain recombines TRBV3-1 (or the pseudogene TRBV3-2) with TRBJ1-6; D might be TRBD1 (6 bases). Trimming stripped 1 base from V and 7 bases from J, with 8 bases between. The germline CDR1 and CDR2 sequences are LGHDT and YNNKEL (reference sequence). This CDR3 has 14 residues. DNA of the CDR3: TGTGCCAGCAGCCAAGGGACAGTCAATTCACCCCTCCACTTT. It specifies CASSQGTVNSPLHF.

V and J are TRBV6-5 and TRBJ1-1; tentatively, D is TRBD1 (5 bases). The germline V gene encodes CDR1 MNHEY and CDR2 SVGAGI. V gave up 2 bases and J gave up 0 bases, with 7 bases separating them. This CDR3 comprises 14 residues. CDR3 nucleotide sequence: TGTGCCAGCAGTTACGACAGAATGAACACTGAAGCTTTCTTT. Translation: CASSYDRMNTEAFF.

This clone was detected once. CDR3 region: CASSRGQGGLGEAFF. The DNA for the CDR3 is TGCGCCAGCAGCCGCGGACAGGGGGGCTTGGGTGAAGCTTTCTTT. The J gene is TRBJ1-1, the V gene TRBV4-1; 10 nucleotides align to TRBD1. The CDR3 has 15 residues. The trim removed 4 bases at V and 7 bases at J, leaving 9 bases unmatched. Germline V CDR1 and CDR2: MGHRA, YSYEKL.

This clone appeared once. The J gene is TRBJ2-1, the V gene TRBV2; TRBD1 is a possible D gene (5 bases). This CDR3 is 13 amino acids long. Germline V gene sequence: CDR1 SNHLY, CDR2 FYNNEI. Deletions cut 6 bases from V and 5 bases from J, with 11 bases between. The CDR3 nucleotides read TGTGCCAGCAGGATGGGGCCCAACAATGAGCAGTTCTTC. It yields the protein CASRMGPNNEQFF.

This clone showed up just once. V gene TRBV4-1 combines with J gene TRBJ1-3, with D maybe TRBD1 (6 bases). The CDR3 sequence is 14 residues long. Germline CDR1 reads MGHRA; CDR2 reads YSYEKL. V shed 6 bases and J shed 4 bases, with 13 bases lying between them. The CDR3 sequence is CASSIQGPGNTIYF. The CDR3 DNA reads as TGCGCCAGCAGTATCCAGGGGCCAGGAAACACCATATATTTT.

V is TRBV19 and J is TRBJ1-1; 7 bases match TRBD1. The V gene end was trimmed by 3 bases and the J gene end by 2 bases; junction bases not matched to a gene: 9. In germline, CDR1 is LNHDA, CDR2 SQIVND (reference sequence). The CDR3 has 16 residues. The CDR3 protein is CASSMLPGQRNTEAFF. The CDR3 DNA is TGTGCCAGTAGTATGCTGCCGGGACAGCGAAACACTGAAGCTTTCTTT.